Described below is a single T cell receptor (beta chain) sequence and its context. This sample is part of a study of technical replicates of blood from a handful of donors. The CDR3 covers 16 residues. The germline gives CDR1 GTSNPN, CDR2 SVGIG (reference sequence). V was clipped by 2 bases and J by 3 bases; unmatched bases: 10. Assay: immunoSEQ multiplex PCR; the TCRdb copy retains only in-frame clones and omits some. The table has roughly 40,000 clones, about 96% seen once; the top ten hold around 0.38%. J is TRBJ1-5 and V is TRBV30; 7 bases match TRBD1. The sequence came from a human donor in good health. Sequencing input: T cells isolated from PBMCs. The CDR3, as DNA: TGTGCCTGGAGTCCACTGCAGGGGACAGTCAATCAGCCCCAGCATTTT. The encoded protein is CAWSPLQGTVNQPQHF.